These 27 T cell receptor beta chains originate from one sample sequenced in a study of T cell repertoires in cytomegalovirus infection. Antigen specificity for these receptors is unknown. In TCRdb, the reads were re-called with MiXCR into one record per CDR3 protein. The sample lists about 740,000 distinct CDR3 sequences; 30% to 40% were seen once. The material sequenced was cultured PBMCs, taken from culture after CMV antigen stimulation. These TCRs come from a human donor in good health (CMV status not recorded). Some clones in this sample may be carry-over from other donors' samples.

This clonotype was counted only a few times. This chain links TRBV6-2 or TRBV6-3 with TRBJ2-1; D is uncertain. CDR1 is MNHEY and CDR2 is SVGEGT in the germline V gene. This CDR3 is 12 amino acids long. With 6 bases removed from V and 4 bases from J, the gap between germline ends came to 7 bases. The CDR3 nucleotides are TGTGCCAGCAGCGGTCTTTACAATGAGCAGTTCTTC. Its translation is CASSGLYNEQFF.

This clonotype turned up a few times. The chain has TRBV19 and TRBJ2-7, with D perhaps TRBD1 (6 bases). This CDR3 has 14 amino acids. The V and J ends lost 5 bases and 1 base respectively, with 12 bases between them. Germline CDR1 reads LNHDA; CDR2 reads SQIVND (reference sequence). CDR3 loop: CASSVGTTSYEQYF. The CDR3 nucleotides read TGTGCCAGTAGTGTCGGGACAACTTCCTACGAGCAGTACTTC.

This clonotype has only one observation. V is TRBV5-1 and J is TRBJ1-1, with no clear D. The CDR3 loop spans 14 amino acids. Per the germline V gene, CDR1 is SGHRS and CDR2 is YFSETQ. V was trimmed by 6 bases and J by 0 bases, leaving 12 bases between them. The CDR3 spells CASMVGGMNTEAFF. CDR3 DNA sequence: TGCGCCAGCATGGTCGGCGGCATGAACACTGAAGCTTTCTTT.

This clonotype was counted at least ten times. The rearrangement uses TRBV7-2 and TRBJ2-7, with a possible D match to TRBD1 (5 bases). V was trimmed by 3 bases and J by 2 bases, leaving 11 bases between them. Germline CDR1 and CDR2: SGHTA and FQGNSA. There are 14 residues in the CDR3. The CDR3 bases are TGTGCCAGCAGCTTGGGAACAGGCACCTACGAGCAGTACTTC. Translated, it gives CASSLGTGTYEQYF.

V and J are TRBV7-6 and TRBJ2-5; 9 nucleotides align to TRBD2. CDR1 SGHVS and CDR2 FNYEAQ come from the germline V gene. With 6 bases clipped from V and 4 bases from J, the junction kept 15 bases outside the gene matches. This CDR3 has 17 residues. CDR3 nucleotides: TGTGCCAGCAGTCCTGGGGGGCCTAGCGGGGTGGGAGAGACCCAGTACTTC. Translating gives CASSPGGPSGVGETQYF.

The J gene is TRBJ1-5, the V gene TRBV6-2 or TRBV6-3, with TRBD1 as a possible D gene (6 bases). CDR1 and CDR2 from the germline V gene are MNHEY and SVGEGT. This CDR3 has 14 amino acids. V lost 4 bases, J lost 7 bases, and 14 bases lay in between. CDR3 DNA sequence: TGTGCCAGCAGTTTTCGCAGGGGAAGCCAGCCCCAGCATTTT. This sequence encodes CASSFRRGSQPQHF.

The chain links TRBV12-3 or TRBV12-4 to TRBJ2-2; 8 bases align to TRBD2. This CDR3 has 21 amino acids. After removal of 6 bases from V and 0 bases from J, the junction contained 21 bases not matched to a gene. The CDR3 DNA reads TGTGCCAGCAGGCCGTCTGCGCGGGGGGTCTCCCGGACAGCGAACACCGGGGAGCTGTTTTTT. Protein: CASRPSARGVSRTANTGELFF.

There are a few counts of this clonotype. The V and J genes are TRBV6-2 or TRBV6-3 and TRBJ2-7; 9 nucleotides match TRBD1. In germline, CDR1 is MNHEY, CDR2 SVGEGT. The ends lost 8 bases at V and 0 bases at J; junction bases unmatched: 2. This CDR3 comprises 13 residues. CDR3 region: CASDRGSSYEQYF. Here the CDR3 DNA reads TGTGCCAGCGACAGGGGGAGCTCCTACGAGCAGTACTTC.

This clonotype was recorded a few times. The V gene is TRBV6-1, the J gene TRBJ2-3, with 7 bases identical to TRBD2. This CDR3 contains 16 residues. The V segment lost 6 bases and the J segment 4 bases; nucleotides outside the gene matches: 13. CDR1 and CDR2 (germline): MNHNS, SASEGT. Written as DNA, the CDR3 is TGTGCCAGCAGAGGTCTGGGCGGGGGTGTTTCAGATACGCAGTATTTT. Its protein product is CASRGLGGGVSDTQYF.

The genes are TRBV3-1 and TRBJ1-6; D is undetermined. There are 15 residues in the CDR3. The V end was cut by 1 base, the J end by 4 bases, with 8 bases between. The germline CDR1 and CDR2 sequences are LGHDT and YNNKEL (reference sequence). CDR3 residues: CASSQGMGYNSPLHF. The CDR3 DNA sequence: TGTGCCAGCAGCCAAGGGATGGGGTATAATTCACCCCTCCACTTT.

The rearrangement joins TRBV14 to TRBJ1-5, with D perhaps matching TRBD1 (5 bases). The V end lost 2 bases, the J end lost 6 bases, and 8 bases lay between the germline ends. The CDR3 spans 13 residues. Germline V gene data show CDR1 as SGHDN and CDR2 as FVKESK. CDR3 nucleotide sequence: TGTGCCAGCAGCCAAAGGGGAGGTCAGCCCCAGCATTTT. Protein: CASSQRGGQPQHF.

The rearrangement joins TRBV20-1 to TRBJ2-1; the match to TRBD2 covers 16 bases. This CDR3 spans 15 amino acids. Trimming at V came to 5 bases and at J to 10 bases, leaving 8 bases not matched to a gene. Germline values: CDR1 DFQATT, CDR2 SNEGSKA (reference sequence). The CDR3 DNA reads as TGCAGTGCTGGCCCGGGACTAGCGGGAGGGAGGGAGCAGTTCTTC. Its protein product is CSAGPGLAGGREQFF.

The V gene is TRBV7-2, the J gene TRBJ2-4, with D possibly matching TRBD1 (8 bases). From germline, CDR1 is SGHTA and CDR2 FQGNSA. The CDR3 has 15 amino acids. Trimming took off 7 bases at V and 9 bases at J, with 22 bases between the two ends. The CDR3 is CASTAITGGGSIQYF. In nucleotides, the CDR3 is TGTGCCAGCACCGCCATTACAGGGGGGGGAAGCATTCAGTACTTC. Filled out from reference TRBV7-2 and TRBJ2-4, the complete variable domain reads GAGVSQSPSNKVTEKGKDVELRCDPISGHTALYWYRQSLGQGLEFLIYFQGNSAPDKSGLPSDRFSAERTGGSVSTLTIQRTQQEDSAVYLCASTAITGGGSIQYFGAGTRLSVL.

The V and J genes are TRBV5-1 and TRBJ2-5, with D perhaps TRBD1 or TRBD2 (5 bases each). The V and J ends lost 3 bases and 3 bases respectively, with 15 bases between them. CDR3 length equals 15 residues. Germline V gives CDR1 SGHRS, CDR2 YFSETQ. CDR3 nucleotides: TGCGCCAGCAGCTCGGGACCGACGTCTGAAGAGACCCAGTACTTC. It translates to CASSSGPTSEETQYF.

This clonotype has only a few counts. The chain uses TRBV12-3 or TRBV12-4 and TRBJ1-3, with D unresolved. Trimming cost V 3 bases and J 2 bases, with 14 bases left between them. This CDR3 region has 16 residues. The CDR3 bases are TGTGCCAGCAGTTTCGGGGTTATAATAGCTGGAAACACCATATATTTT. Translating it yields CASSFGVIIAGNTIYF.

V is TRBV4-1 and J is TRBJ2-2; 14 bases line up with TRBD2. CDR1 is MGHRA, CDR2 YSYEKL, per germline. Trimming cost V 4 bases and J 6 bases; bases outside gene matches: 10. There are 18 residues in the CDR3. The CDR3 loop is CASSPSGLAGGGAGELFF. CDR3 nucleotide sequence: TGCGCCAGCAGCCCCTCCGGACTAGCGGGAGGCGGGGCCGGGGAGCTGTTTTTT.

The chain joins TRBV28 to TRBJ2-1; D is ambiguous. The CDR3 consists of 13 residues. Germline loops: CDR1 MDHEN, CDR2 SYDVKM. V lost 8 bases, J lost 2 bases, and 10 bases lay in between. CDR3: CASASSPYNEQFF. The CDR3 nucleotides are TGTGCCAGCGCGTCTTCCCCCTACAATGAGCAGTTCTTC.

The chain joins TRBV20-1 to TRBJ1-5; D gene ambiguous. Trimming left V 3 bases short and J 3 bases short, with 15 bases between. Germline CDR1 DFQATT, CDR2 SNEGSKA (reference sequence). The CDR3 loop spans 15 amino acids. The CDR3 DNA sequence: TGCAGTGCTAGTCTCACGGGATTAGTCAATCAGCCCCAGCATTTT. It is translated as CSASLTGLVNQPQHF.

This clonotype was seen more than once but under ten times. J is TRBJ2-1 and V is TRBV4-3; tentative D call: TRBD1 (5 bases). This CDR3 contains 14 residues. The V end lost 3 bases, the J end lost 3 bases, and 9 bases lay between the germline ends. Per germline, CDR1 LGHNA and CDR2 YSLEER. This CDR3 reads CASSQETVYNEQFF. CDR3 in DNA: TGCGCCAGCAGCCAGGAGACAGTCTACAATGAGCAGTTCTTC.

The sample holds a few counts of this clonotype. Here the CDR3 DNA reads TGTGCCAGCACAACCACAGGGGGCATCACCCGGGCTTTCTTT. Its protein is CASTTTGGITRAFF. The chain is built from TRBV3-1 and TRBJ1-1; 9 nucleotides match TRBD1. CDR3 length: 14 residues. Germline CDR1 LGHDT, CDR2 YNNKEL (reference sequence). The V segment lost 7 bases and the J segment 11 bases; nucleotides outside the gene matches: 14.

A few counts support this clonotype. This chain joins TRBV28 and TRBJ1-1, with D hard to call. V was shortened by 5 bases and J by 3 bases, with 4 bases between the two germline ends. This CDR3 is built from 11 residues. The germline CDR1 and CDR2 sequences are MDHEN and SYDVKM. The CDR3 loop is CASSTDTEAFF. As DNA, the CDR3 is TGTGCCAGCAGTACCGACACTGAAGCTTTCTTT.

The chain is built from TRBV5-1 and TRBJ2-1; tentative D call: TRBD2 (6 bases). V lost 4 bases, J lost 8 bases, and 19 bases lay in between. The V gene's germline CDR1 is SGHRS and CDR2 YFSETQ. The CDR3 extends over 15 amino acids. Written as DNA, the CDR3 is TGCGCCAGCAGCCCCCTCGGCGGGGTAGCCCATGAGCAGTTCTTC. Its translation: CASSPLGGVAHEQFF. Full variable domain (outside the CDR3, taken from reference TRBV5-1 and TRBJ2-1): KAGVTQTPRYLIKTRGQQVTLSCSPISGHRSVSWYQQTPGQGLQFLFEYFSETQRNKGNFPGRFSGRQFSNSRSEMNVSTLELGDSALYLCASSPLGGVAHEQFFGPGTRLTVL.

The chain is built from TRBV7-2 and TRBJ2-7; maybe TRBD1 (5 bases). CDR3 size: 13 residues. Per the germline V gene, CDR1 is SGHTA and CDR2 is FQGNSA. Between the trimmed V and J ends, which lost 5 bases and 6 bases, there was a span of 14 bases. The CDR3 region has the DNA TGTGCCAGCAGCGACTCGACAGCGCGCGAGCAGTACTTC. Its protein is CASSDSTAREQYF.

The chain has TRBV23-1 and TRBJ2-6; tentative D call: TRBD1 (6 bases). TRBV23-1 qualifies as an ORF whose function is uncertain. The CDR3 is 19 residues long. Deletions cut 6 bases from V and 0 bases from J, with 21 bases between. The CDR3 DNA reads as TGCGCCAGCAGCCCACCTAAGGGGGACCTCCACTCTGGGGCCAACGTCCTGACTTTC. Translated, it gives CASSPPKGDLHSGANVLTF.

CDR3 loop: CAITARGRGELFF. DNA of the CDR3: TGTGCCATCACGGCGCGAGGTCGCGGGGAGCTGTTTTTT. The chain is built from TRBV10-3 and TRBJ2-2; D gene unclear. V lost 7 bases and J lost 7, with 13 bases in between. This CDR3 contains 13 residues. Germline lookup yields CDR1 ENHRY and CDR2 SYGVKD.

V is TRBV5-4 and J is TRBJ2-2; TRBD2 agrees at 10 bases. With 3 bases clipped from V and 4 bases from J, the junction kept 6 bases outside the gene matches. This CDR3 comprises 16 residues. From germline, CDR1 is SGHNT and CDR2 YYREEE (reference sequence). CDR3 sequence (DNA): TGTGCCAGCAGCTCCACAGCGGGAGGGCTCACCGGGGAGCTGTTTTTT. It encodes CASSSTAGGLTGELFF.

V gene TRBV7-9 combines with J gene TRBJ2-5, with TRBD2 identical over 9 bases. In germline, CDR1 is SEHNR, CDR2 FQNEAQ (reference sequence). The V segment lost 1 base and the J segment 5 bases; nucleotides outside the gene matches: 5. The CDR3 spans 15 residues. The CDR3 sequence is CASSLGLAAIETQYF. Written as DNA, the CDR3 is TGTGCCAGCAGCTTAGGACTAGCGGCTATTGAGACCCAGTACTTC.